This T cell receptor (beta chain) was identified in a study of blood T cell repertoires in COVID-19. Study-wide context: Collection of acute and convalescent COVID-19 samples took place in the United States, Italy and Spain. PBMCs, B-cell-depleted T cells, or T cells provided the cDNA or gDNA that made up the material.

CDR3 length equals 14 residues. Germline V lookup: CDR1 SGHNT, CDR2 YENEEA. V lost 1 base and J 6 bases, leaving 9 bases between the germline ends. Under the authors' procedure: Quantification of nucleated cells was approximated via reference gene primer amplification. This table comes from immunoSEQ multiplex PCR, and its TCRdb copy is limited to in-frame clones, with some not included. V, J and clone size are those of that table, while D and trimming were read from the DNA. The repertoire holds roughly 100,000 clones, with around 90% as singletons. The clonotype comes from a human donor in a cohort sampled during active COVID-19. Specimen: peripheral blood. The gene calls are TRBV11-3 and TRBJ2-2; possibly TRBD1 for D (5 bases). The CDR3 loop reads CASSLGQGAGELFF. The CDR3 DNA reads as TGTGCCAGCAGCTTAGGGCAGGGCGCCGGGGAGCTGTTTTTT.